These T cell receptor beta chains were read from a single sample in a study of post-analysis software for immune sequencing data. Each CDR3 protein is one row after TCRdb ran MiXCR on the PCR reads. Of over 150,000 distinct CDR3 sequences listed, roughly 35% were seen once; the top ten hold 25% to 35%. The sequencing used blood, collected after autologous hematopoietic stem cell transplantation. These receptors were collected from a girl aged 5-17 years with multiple sclerosis. The conserved cysteine and the conserved F or W are not part of the CDR3 here. Each record gives: CDR3 protein, J gene, D gene, V gene. D genes are given only for firm matches.

cdr3_aa: ASSRVSGVSYEQY
j_call: TRBJ2-7
d_call: TRBD2
v_call: TRBV6-2/TRBV6-3

cdr3_aa: AWSARDRGYYGYT
j_call: TRBJ1-2
d_call: TRBD1
v_call: TRBV30

cdr3_aa: ATRDSGSVTQY
j_call: TRBJ2-5
d_call: TRBD2
v_call: TRBV27

cdr3_aa: ASSSAGVGNSPLH
j_call: TRBJ1-6
d_call: .
v_call: TRBV28

cdr3_aa: ASRTILDPTDTQY
j_call: TRBJ2-3
d_call: .
v_call: TRBV28

cdr3_aa: SARRVGEQF
j_call: TRBJ2-1
d_call: .
v_call: TRBV20-1

cdr3_aa: ASTPGQENTEAF
j_call: TRBJ1-1
d_call: TRBD1
v_call: TRBV12-3/TRBV12-4

cdr3_aa: ASSPPIGTKETQY
j_call: TRBJ2-5
d_call: .
v_call: TRBV18

cdr3_aa: ASSPGHGGGARETQY
j_call: .
d_call: TRBD2
v_call: TRBV7-2

cdr3_aa: SATDRYEQY
j_call: TRBJ2-7
d_call: .
v_call: TRBV20-1

cdr3_aa: ASSQDGGLAGLADTQY
j_call: TRBJ2-3
d_call: TRBD2
v_call: TRBV4-3

cdr3_aa: AWSEDTAYGYT
j_call: TRBJ1-2
d_call: .
v_call: TRBV30

cdr3_aa: SARDGLAVYEQY
j_call: .
d_call: TRBD2
v_call: TRBV20-1

cdr3_aa: ASSSLRESQGETQY
j_call: TRBJ2-5
d_call: .
v_call: TRBV7-9

cdr3_aa: ASIVAGGLERSSYNEQY
j_call: .
d_call: .
v_call: TRBV21-1

cdr3_aa: ASSLRVWDTGELF
j_call: TRBJ2-2
d_call: .
v_call: TRBV5-1

cdr3_aa: ASSQGEGGSYEQY
j_call: TRBJ2-7
d_call: .
v_call: TRBV4-3